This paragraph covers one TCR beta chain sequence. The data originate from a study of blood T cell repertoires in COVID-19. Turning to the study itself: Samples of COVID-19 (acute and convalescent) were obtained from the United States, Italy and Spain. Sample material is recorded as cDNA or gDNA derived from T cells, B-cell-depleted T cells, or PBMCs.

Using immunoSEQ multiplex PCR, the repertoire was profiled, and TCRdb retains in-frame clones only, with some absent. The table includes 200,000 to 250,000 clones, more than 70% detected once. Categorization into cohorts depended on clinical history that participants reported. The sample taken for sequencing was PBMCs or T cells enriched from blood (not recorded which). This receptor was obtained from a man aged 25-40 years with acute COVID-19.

CDR3 region: CASSLDRGSDEQYF. In DNA, the CDR3 is TGTGCCAGCAGCTTAGACAGGGGAAGCGACGAGCAGTACTTC. The V and J genes are TRBV7-9 and TRBJ2-7, with 7 bases matching TRBD1. V was pared by 1 base and J by 5 bases, with 5 bases of the junction left unmatched. CDR1 is SEHNR, CDR2 FQNEAQ, per germline (reference sequence). The CDR3 is 14 residues long.